This TCR beta chain was identified during a study of blood T cell repertoires in COVID-19 (dated by TCRdb to about 2020). General notes on the study: The collaborator samples originated in the United States, Italy and Spain and spanned the acute and convalescent phases of COVID-19. Subjects who had been exposed to COVID-19, were actively infected with it, or had recovered from it provided the deeply sampled blood TCRbeta repertoires that made up the dataset. Samples came from the ongoing ImmuneRACE study (first 160 participants) plus 1,254 subjects from 6 global collaborators. The prospective study material was composed of cDNA or gDNA derived from T cells, B-cell-depleted T cells, or PBMCs. The repertoires were made available in a free public database intended to serve as a resource for research on the immune response to SARS-CoV-2. The sample metadata nearly always contained a de-identified subject ID, COVID-19 status, age in years and sex. Where available, HLA class I and class II types were obtained from metadata supplied by the sample provider rather than from assay-based typing. Broad study findings and their caveats: The amount of clinical and demographic metadata varied by source and participant and was provided uncurated.

The CDR3 has 16 amino acids, counting the end cysteine and phenylalanine. The entry retains the CDR3 DNA only, 48 bases that are in frame from base 1. As encoded in the germline V gene, CDR1 is SGHTS while CDR2 is YDEGEE. A distance of 13 bases separates the germline ends of V and J, which lose 0 bases and 1 base respectively. Comments on this clone: Its binding antigen is unknown. It has no much larger one-base neighbor in the sample; base qualities were not kept.

TCRbeta CDR3 regions were amplified from genomic DNA by means of the immunoSEQ Assay, a bias-controlled multiplex PCR. In the source study's methods: Nucleated cell counts per sample were estimated from amplification of reference gene primers within the assay. Sequence reads were collapsed and filtered to measure the absolute abundance of every unique TCRbeta CDR3 rearrangement. Productive Simpson clonality was computed per sample as the square root of Simpson's diversity index over productive rearrangements. TCRdb retrieved this table from immuneACCESS and kept in-frame rearrangements only. Not all clones are present; in checked studies, unresolved V genes account for under half, and no reason is known for the remainder. V, J and clone size are those of that table, while D and trimming were read from the DNA. The sample contains 310,000 or so clones, roughly 85% of them found a single time. The ten largest clones represent under 6% of the sample.

Participants in the prospective study were enrolled through a virtual design, were aged 18 to 89 years, and lived in 20 to 30 United States geographic areas. Cohort assignment in the prospective study relied on participant-reported clinical history from a screening survey and a study questionnaire. ImmuneRACE Cohort 3 recovered participants were defined by two consecutive negative NP/OP PCR tests, healthcare professional clearance, or symptom resolution. Mobile phlebotomists in the prospective study collected whole blood, serum and a nasopharyngeal or oropharyngeal swab from every participant. Over a roughly 2-month period, participants in the prospective study had the option of providing additional blood draws and questionnaires. Before DNA extraction, blood samples from the prospective study were shipped at room temperature or frozen.

Input material: PBMCs or T cells enriched from blood (not recorded which). The origin of this receptor is a woman aged 25 to 39 who had recovered from COVID-19. This sequence uses TRBV5-8 and TRBJ2-5, with a tentative D gene TRBD2 over 6 matching bases. The CDR3 amino acid sequence is: CASSLALAGPQETQYF. The nucleotide sequence is given as TGTGCCAGCAGCTTGGCCCTTGCGGGGCCCCAAGAGACCCAGTACTTC.